A selection of T cell receptor beta chains follows, all from one sample in a study of regulatory T cells in long-lasting Graves disease. TCRdb used MiXCR to reprocess the multiplex PCR reads, holding one entry per CDR3 protein. The data contain 350,000 to 550,000 distinct CDR3 sequences, around 17% of them seen just once; the ten biggest clones take up about 25%. This sample also belongs to another study, concerning T cells in Graves' hyperthyroidism and ophthalmopathy.

Here the sequenced sample was peripheral blood mononuclear cells (PBMCs), taken at new diagnosis, from a patient treated with antithyroid drugs. Receptor source: a woman aged 18-29 years with Graves disease. The CDR3 runs from the conserved cysteine through the conserved F or W. Fields, in order: clone size, J gene, V gene, D gene, CDR3 DNA, CDR3 protein. The D gene is left open where the match is weak. The size entry is marked missing in some rows and otherwise reads once, few, many or a size class.

abundance: many; j_gene: TRBJ2-7; v_gene: TRBV28; d_gene: TRBD1; CDR3nt: TGTGCCAGCAGTTCCAGACAGGGGTTCTACGAGCAGTACTTC; CDR3aa: CASSSRQGFYEQYF
abundance: many; j_gene: TRBJ2-7; v_gene: TRBV29-1; d_gene: TRBD1; CDR3nt: TGCAGCGTTGAAGACCCCGGGACAGCCTCCTACGAGCAGTACTTC; CDR3aa: CSVEDPGTASYEQYF
abundance: few; j_gene: TRBJ2-5; v_gene: TRBV11-2; d_gene: TRBD2; CDR3nt: TGTGCCAGCAGCCAAGGGACTAGCCCGGAGACCCAGTACTTC; CDR3aa: CASSQGTSPETQYF
abundance: many; j_gene: TRBJ1-5; v_gene: TRBV12-3/TRBV12-4; d_gene: .; CDR3nt: TGTGCCAGCAGCTTGCAGGCACAGGCCAATCAGCCCCAGCATTTT; CDR3aa: CASSLQAQANQPQHF
abundance: .; j_gene: TRBJ2-7; v_gene: TRBV28; d_gene: TRBD2; CDR3nt: TGTGCCAGCACGCGGGAGTTAACCTACGAGCAGTACTTC; CDR3aa: CASTRELTYEQYF
abundance: few; j_gene: TRBJ1-6; v_gene: TRBV12-3/TRBV12-4; d_gene: TRBD1; CDR3nt: TGTGCCAGCAGTTTGGAGCAGGGGGGCGCCTATAATTCACCCCTCCACTTT; CDR3aa: CASSLEQGGAYNSPLHF
abundance: many; j_gene: TRBJ1-5; v_gene: TRBV12-3/TRBV12-4; d_gene: TRBD1; CDR3nt: TGTGCCAGCAGTTTAGTAGACAGGGGGCGGAGGCAGCCCCAGCATTTT; CDR3aa: CASSLVDRGRRQPQHF
abundance: few; j_gene: TRBJ1-2; v_gene: TRBV6-1; d_gene: TRBD1; CDR3nt: TGTGCCAGCGCTCGGGGACAGGGCGTCCTTAACTATGGCTACACCTTC; CDR3aa: CASARGQGVLNYGYTF
abundance: many; j_gene: TRBJ2-3; v_gene: TRBV3-1; d_gene: .; CDR3nt: TGTGCCAGCAGCCAGGGACCCAGCACAGATACGCAGTATTTT; CDR3aa: CASSQGPSTDTQYF
abundance: many; j_gene: TRBJ1-1; v_gene: TRBV30; d_gene: TRBD1; CDR3nt: TGTGCCTCTTCAGGGGGCCGAGCTTTCTTT; CDR3aa: CASSGGRAFF
abundance: many; j_gene: TRBJ1-5; v_gene: TRBV12-3/TRBV12-4; d_gene: TRBD1; CDR3nt: TGTGCCAGCAGTTTAGGGACAGGGAGAAATAGCAATCAGCCCCAGCATTTT; CDR3aa: CASSLGTGRNSNQPQHF
abundance: few; j_gene: TRBJ1-2; v_gene: TRBV20-1; d_gene: .; CDR3nt: TGCAGTGCTGCAGGGGATTATGGCTACACCTTC; CDR3aa: CSAAGDYGYTF
abundance: many; j_gene: TRBJ2-1; v_gene: TRBV30; d_gene: TRBD1; CDR3nt: TGTGCCTGGAGTGTGGACAGGGGCTATGAGCAGTTCTTC; CDR3aa: CAWSVDRGYEQFF
abundance: many; j_gene: TRBJ2-3; v_gene: TRBV20-1; d_gene: .; CDR3nt: TGCAGTGCGAAAAAGGGGGCAGATACGCAGTATTTT; CDR3aa: CSAKKGADTQYF
abundance: few; j_gene: TRBJ1-3; v_gene: TRBV25-1; d_gene: .; CDR3nt: TGTGCCAGCAGTCCCGGACAGAGCTCTGGAAACACCATATATTTT; CDR3aa: CASSPGQSSGNTIYF
abundance: many; j_gene: TRBJ1-2; v_gene: TRBV6-9; d_gene: .; CDR3nt: TGTGCCAGCAGTTATTTGACAGGATTGGATGGCTACACCTTC; CDR3aa: CASSYLTGLDGYTF
abundance: few; j_gene: TRBJ1-1; v_gene: TRBV29-1; d_gene: .; CDR3nt: TGCAGCGTTGAATTAAGGGGCGCGAGCACTGAAGCTTTCTTT; CDR3aa: CSVELRGASTEAFF
abundance: .; j_gene: TRBJ2-1; v_gene: TRBV28; d_gene: .; CDR3nt: TGTGCCAGCAGACGGGAGCAGGGTTCGAGCTCCTACAATGAGCAGTTCTTC; CDR3aa: CASRREQGSSSYNEQFF
abundance: many; j_gene: TRBJ2-5; v_gene: TRBV7-9; d_gene: .; CDR3nt: TGTGCCAGCAGCTTAGGGTTGGGACCACGGTACTTC; CDR3aa: CASSLGLGPRYF
abundance: many; j_gene: TRBJ1-6; v_gene: TRBV28; d_gene: TRBD1; CDR3nt: TGTGCCATGCAGCAGGGGGCGCGGGGCCTCCTCCACTTT; CDR3aa: CAMQQGARGLLHF
abundance: many; j_gene: TRBJ2-3; v_gene: TRBV12-3/TRBV12-4; d_gene: TRBD2; CDR3nt: TGTGCCAGCAGTTTCCCGGGGCTAGCGGGAGTGGGAGATACGCAGTATTTT; CDR3aa: CASSFPGLAGVGDTQYF
abundance: many; j_gene: TRBJ2-7; v_gene: TRBV7-2; d_gene: .; CDR3nt: TGTGCCAGCAGCTTAAAGATAGTGGAGACGTACGAGCAGTACTTC; CDR3aa: CASSLKIVETYEQYF
abundance: many; j_gene: TRBJ1-1; v_gene: TRBV7-9; d_gene: .; CDR3nt: TGTGCCAGCAAGGCATTAATTGCTGCGAACACTGAAGCTTTCTTT; CDR3aa: CASKALIAANTEAFF
abundance: many; j_gene: TRBJ2-7; v_gene: TRBV7-9; d_gene: .; CDR3nt: TGTGCCAGCAGCTTAGATCGGTCCTACGAGCAGTACTTC; CDR3aa: CASSLDRSYEQYF
abundance: many; j_gene: TRBJ2-7; v_gene: TRBV20-1; d_gene: TRBD1; CDR3nt: TGCAGTGCTAGACCGGGACAGGGGGCTTACGAGCAGTACTTC; CDR3aa: CSARPGQGAYEQYF
abundance: few; j_gene: TRBJ2-5; v_gene: TRBV25-1; d_gene: TRBD2; CDR3nt: TGTGCCAGCAGTGGGGGTGGCGGGAGCTATTCGGAGACCCAGTACTTC; CDR3aa: CASSGGGGSYSETQYF
abundance: few; j_gene: TRBJ2-3; v_gene: TRBV6-1; d_gene: .; CDR3nt: TGTGCCAGCAGCCGTAGGACAAGCACAGATACGCAGTATTTT; CDR3aa: CASSRRTSTDTQYF
abundance: few; j_gene: TRBJ2-1; v_gene: TRBV20-1; d_gene: .; CDR3nt: TGCAGTGCAGCGGGCTTGCAGTTCTTC; CDR3aa: CSAAGLQFF
abundance: .; j_gene: TRBJ2-2; v_gene: TRBV6-1; d_gene: .; CDR3nt: TGTGCCAGCAGTGACCGAGGGGTAATGGAGGCCGGGGAGCTGTTTTTT; CDR3aa: CASSDRGVMEAGELFF
abundance: many; j_gene: TRBJ2-1; v_gene: TRBV7-2; d_gene: TRBD2; CDR3nt: TGTGCCAGCAGCCTCGGGACTAGCGGGAGCCGTGAGCAGTTCTTC; CDR3aa: CASSLGTSGSREQFF
abundance: .; j_gene: TRBJ1-3; v_gene: TRBV5-1; d_gene: .; CDR3nt: TGCGACAGCAGCTTGGAGCCAGGGACTGGAAACACCATATATTTT; CDR3aa: CDSSLEPGTGNTIYF
abundance: once; j_gene: TRBJ1-6; v_gene: TRBV20-1; d_gene: TRBD1; CDR3nt: TGCAGTGCTAGCCCAACAGGGGTGGCCTCCTATAATTCACCCCTCCACTTT; CDR3aa: CSASPTGVASYNSPLHF
abundance: many; j_gene: TRBJ2-1; v_gene: TRBV2; d_gene: .; CDR3nt: TGTGCCAGCACAATCGGCAATGAGCAGTTCTTC; CDR3aa: CASTIGNEQFF
abundance: many; j_gene: TRBJ2-1; v_gene: TRBV3-1; d_gene: TRBD2; CDR3nt: TGTGCCAGCAGCCAAGAACGGCTAGCGGGAGATGAGCAGTTCTTC; CDR3aa: CASSQERLAGDEQFF
abundance: many; j_gene: TRBJ2-5; v_gene: TRBV2; d_gene: .; CDR3nt: TGTGCCAGCAGAGCGCCGTTGACCCAGTACTTC; CDR3aa: CASRAPLTQYF
abundance: few; j_gene: TRBJ2-3; v_gene: TRBV7-6; d_gene: .; CDR3nt: TGTGCCAGCAGCTTAGCCCCGACCAATACGCAGTATTTT; CDR3aa: CASSLAPTNTQYF
abundance: few; j_gene: TRBJ2-1; v_gene: TRBV6-4; d_gene: .; CDR3nt: TGTGCCAGCAGTGCGGGGGACGGGAGCAATGAGCAGTTCTTC; CDR3aa: CASSAGDGSNEQFF
abundance: few; j_gene: TRBJ2-1; v_gene: TRBV6-2/TRBV6-3; d_gene: .; CDR3nt: TGTGCCAGCAGTTACTACTCGGGAGCGGGTTACAATGAGCAGTTCTTC; CDR3aa: CASSYYSGAGYNEQFF
abundance: .; j_gene: TRBJ1-1; v_gene: TRBV5-1; d_gene: .; CDR3nt: TGCGCCAGCAGCTTGGGCAGGGGAGGACAGATGAGCACTGAAGCTTTCTTT; CDR3aa: CASSLGRGGQMSTEAFF
abundance: many; j_gene: TRBJ2-7; v_gene: TRBV7-8; d_gene: .; CDR3nt: TGTGCCAGCATCCAAAAGGGTCTGGCCCCCTACGAGCAGTACTTC; CDR3aa: CASIQKGLAPYEQYF
abundance: .; j_gene: TRBJ2-6; v_gene: TRBV7-2; d_gene: .; CDR3nt: TGTGCCAGCAGCTTATTCCGACTCCCCAGTTCTGGGGCCAACGTCCTGACTTTC; CDR3aa: CASSLFRLPSSGANVLTF
abundance: few; j_gene: TRBJ2-7; v_gene: TRBV7-9; d_gene: .; CDR3nt: TGTGCCAGCAGCTCCGTACTAGTGCCCTACGAGCAGTACTTC; CDR3aa: CASSSVLVPYEQYF
abundance: few; j_gene: TRBJ1-3; v_gene: TRBV10-3; d_gene: .; CDR3nt: TGTGCCATCAGTGAGTCTGGGTCGAGAAACACCATATATTTT; CDR3aa: CAISESGSRNTIYF
abundance: .; j_gene: TRBJ1-1; v_gene: TRBV11-2; d_gene: TRBD1; CDR3nt: TGTGCCGGCAGCTTACTCGACAGGGGAAGTGAAGCTTTCTTT; CDR3aa: CAGSLLDRGSEAFF
abundance: many; j_gene: TRBJ1-1; v_gene: TRBV6-1; d_gene: TRBD1; CDR3nt: TGTGCCAGCACCGGAACAGGGGGCTCTACTGAAGCTTTCTTT; CDR3aa: CASTGTGGSTEAFF
abundance: .; j_gene: TRBJ2-3; v_gene: TRBV20-1; d_gene: TRBD2; CDR3nt: TGCAGTGCAACCCGGACTAGCGGGAGTAGGGATACGCAGTATTTT; CDR3aa: CSATRTSGSRDTQYF
abundance: many; j_gene: TRBJ2-3; v_gene: TRBV6-5; d_gene: .; CDR3nt: TGTGCCAGCAGTTATGGGACAACCCGCACAGATACGCAGTATTTT; CDR3aa: CASSYGTTRTDTQYF
abundance: few; j_gene: TRBJ2-2; v_gene: TRBV24-1; d_gene: .; CDR3nt: TGTGCCACCAGTGGAGGACGGCAGTCGAACACCGGGGAGCTGTTTTTT; CDR3aa: CATSGGRQSNTGELFF
abundance: .; j_gene: TRBJ1-2; v_gene: TRBV5-1; d_gene: TRBD1; CDR3nt: TGCGCCAGCCAAAAACAGGGGCACGGGGATGGCTACACCTTC; CDR3aa: CASQKQGHGDGYTF
abundance: many; j_gene: TRBJ2-2; v_gene: TRBV7-9; d_gene: TRBD2; CDR3nt: TGTGCCAGCAGCCCCGGGAGGGACACCGGGGAGCTGTTTTTT; CDR3aa: CASSPGRDTGELFF
abundance: few; j_gene: TRBJ1-2; v_gene: TRBV7-8; d_gene: TRBD1; CDR3nt: TGTGCCAGCAGCTTAGGGGGACAGGGGGCGTATGGCTACACCTTC; CDR3aa: CASSLGGQGAYGYTF
abundance: .; j_gene: TRBJ2-1; v_gene: TRBV5-1; d_gene: TRBD2; CDR3nt: TGCGCCAGCAGCTTTTCGGCGGGAGGGCCCGGGTCCTACAATGAGCAGTTCTTC; CDR3aa: CASSFSAGGPGSYNEQFF
abundance: few; j_gene: TRBJ2-1; v_gene: TRBV12-3/TRBV12-4; d_gene: TRBD2; CDR3nt: TGTGCCAGCAGTTTAGCGGGAGGGCCTCTGAATGAGCAGTTCTTC; CDR3aa: CASSLAGGPLNEQFF